These 30 T cell receptor beta chains came from one sample sequenced in a study of blood T cell repertoires in COVID-19. Sequenced by immunoSEQ multiplex PCR; TCRdb stores in-frame clones only, minus some. The data show 400,000 to 450,000 clones, 80% to 95% seen once. Sequenced material: PBMCs or T cells enriched from blood (not recorded which). The receptors shown here come from a young man who had recovered from COVID-19.

The chain links TRBV6-1 to TRBJ2-1; 7 nucleotides align to TRBD1. CDR3 length equals 12 residues. Germline V gene data show CDR1 as MNHNS and CDR2 as SASEGT. V lost 2 bases to trimming and J lost 10 bases; unmatched junction nucleotides: 2. The CDR3 nucleotides read TGTGCCAGCAGTGAACGGGACAGCGAGCAGTTCTTC. Translating gives CASSERDSEQFF.

The V gene is TRBV10-1, the J gene TRBJ1-1, with D hard to call. Trimming took off 3 bases at V and 2 bases at J, with 13 bases between the two ends. Germline CDR1 and CDR2: WNHNN and SYGVQD (reference sequence). The CDR3 runs to 15 residues. CDR3 in DNA: TGCGCCAGCAGTGAAACGCGGAGGAAAAACACTGAAGCTTTCTTT. This codes for CASSETRRKNTEAFF.

The V and J genes are TRBV15 and TRBJ1-4, with 11 bases lining up with TRBD1. The CDR3 runs to 17 residues. The germline V gene encodes CDR1 LNHNV and CDR2 YYDKDF (reference sequence). The trim removed 5 bases at V and 3 bases at J, leaving 8 bases unmatched. Written as DNA, the CDR3 is TGTGCCACCAGCCCTCGGACAGGGGGCTTTGCTAATGAAAAACTGTTTTTT. This sequence encodes CATSPRTGGFANEKLFF.

This chain links TRBV30 with TRBJ1-2, with D unclear. Trimming pared 1 base from V and 4 bases from J, leaving 4 bases between. CDR1 and CDR2 (germline): GTSNPN, SVGIG (reference sequence). CDR3 length: 11 residues. The CDR3 DNA reads as TGTGCCTGGAGTGAGAGCTATGGCTACACCTTC. It translates to CAWSESYGYTF.

The chain uses TRBV19 and TRBJ1-1; TRBD1 matches 9 bases. Germline V CDR1 and CDR2: LNHDA, SQIVND (reference sequence). Trimming took 3 bases from V and 10 from J; bases not matched to a gene: 6. The CDR3 spans 13 residues. In DNA form, the CDR3 reads TGTGCCAGTAGTATGGACAGGGGAGAGGTAGCTTTCTTT. It encodes CASSMDRGEVAFF.

The V call is TRBV7-8, the J call TRBJ2-2, with 7 bases fitting TRBD2. Germline CDR1 reads SGHVS; CDR2 reads FQNEAQ. This CDR3 is built from 16 residues. V shed 5 bases, J shed 4 bases, and the junction held 10 bases outside the gene matches. The CDR3 loop is CASSPRLAEITGELFF. As DNA, the CDR3 is TGTGCCAGCAGCCCCAGGCTAGCGGAAATCACCGGGGAGCTGTTTTTT.

The genes are TRBV3-1 (or the pseudogene TRBV3-2) and TRBJ2-1; possible D gene TRBD2, 5 bases. Germline V gene data show CDR1 as LGHDT and CDR2 as YNNKEL (reference sequence). The CDR3 covers 17 residues. V was cut by 0 bases and J by 5 bases, with 17 bases left in between. The CDR3 region is CASSQERGLGGNNEQFF. The CDR3 DNA sequence: TGTGCCAGCAGCCAAGAACGCGGGCTAGGCGGCAACAATGAGCAGTTCTTC.

The chain recombines TRBV19 with TRBJ2-6, with a tentative D call TRBD1 (5 bases). CDR1 is LNHDA and CDR2 is SQIVND in the germline V gene (reference sequence). V was shortened by 8 bases and J by 0 bases, with 14 bases between the two germline ends. The CDR3 runs to 16 residues. The DNA for the CDR3 is TGTGCCAGTTTGGGGCAGATCCTCTCTGGGGCCAACGTCCTGACTTTC. This encodes CASLGQILSGANVLTF.

The genes are TRBV19 and TRBJ1-2; 10 nucleotides agree with TRBD1. This CDR3 is built from 15 residues. Looked up from germline, CDR1 is LNHDA and CDR2 is SQIVND (reference sequence). V trimming: 7 bases; J trimming: 3 bases; junction bases outside the gene matches: 8. CDR3 region: CASTRSGTGDYGYTF. The CDR3 DNA reads TGTGCCAGTACCCGCTCCGGGACAGGGGACTATGGCTACACCTTC.

The genes are TRBV5-4 and TRBJ1-6; tentatively, D is TRBD1 (6 bases). This CDR3 has 14 residues. V lost 10 bases, J lost 9 bases, and 20 bases lay in between. The germline gives CDR1 SGHNT, CDR2 YYREEE (reference sequence). CDR3 amino acids: CASIQQGTGSPLHF. Written as DNA, the CDR3 is TGTGCCTCAATACAACAGGGTACAGGTTCACCCCTCCACTTT.

V is TRBV19 and J is TRBJ1-5; D is unclear. From germline, CDR1 is LNHDA and CDR2 SQIVND (reference sequence). V gave up 3 bases and J gave up 0 bases, with 9 bases separating them. The CDR3 is 15 residues long. The CDR3 sequence: CASSMGGYSNQPQHF. The CDR3 nucleotides are TGTGCCAGTAGTATGGGAGGGTATAGCAATCAGCCCCAGCATTTT.

Worth noting for this clone: The sample contains more than one DNA sequence encoding this CDR3. As DNA, the CDR3 is TGTGCCAGCAGCTTGGCCGGGACAGGGAATCAGCCCCAGCATTTT. This sequence encodes CASSLAGTGNQPQHF. This chain links TRBV5-4 with TRBJ1-5; 9 positions match TRBD1. V shed 0 bases and J 4 bases; nucleotides not matched to a gene: 2. The germline gives CDR1 SGHNT, CDR2 YYREEE (reference sequence). This CDR3 is built from 15 residues. The full variable domain, in which reference TRBV5-4 and TRBJ1-5 provide the parts outside the CDR3, is ETGVTQSPTHLIKTRGQQVTLRCSSQSGHNTVSWYQQALGQGPQFIFQYYREEENGRGNFPPRFSGLQFPNYSSELNVNALELDDSALYLCASSLAGTGNQPQHFGDGTRLSIL.

The genes are TRBV18 and TRBJ1-4, with D possibly matching TRBD1 (5 bases). The CDR3 runs to 14 residues. The V gene's germline CDR1 is KGHSH and CDR2 LQKENI. V lost 3 bases and J 8 bases, leaving 13 bases between the germline ends. The CDR3 coding sequence is TGTGCCAGCTCACCCCCAGGGTTCGCCGAAAAACTGTTTTTT. Its protein product is CASSPPGFAEKLFF.

V and J are TRBV2 and TRBJ1-2; 7 bases match TRBD1. CDR3 length: 13 amino acids. Trimming at V came to 5 bases and at J to 8 bases, leaving 8 bases not matched to a gene. Germline V gene data show CDR1 as SNHLY and CDR2 as FYNNEI. In DNA form, the CDR3 reads TGTGCCAGCAGTCCGGAGACAGGGAAGGGCTACACCTTC. It yields the protein CASSPETGKGYTF. Full variable domain (remainder filled in from reference TRBV2 and TRBJ1-2): EPEVTQTPSHQVTQMGQEVILRCVPISNHLYFYWYRQILGQKVEFLVSFYNNEISEKSEIFDDQFSVERPDGSNFTLKIRSTKLEDSAMYFCASSPETGKGYTFGSGTRLTVV.

This chain links TRBV5-1 with TRBJ2-3; 9 bases are a match to TRBD1. Germline assignment: CDR1 SGHRS and CDR2 YFSETQ. Unmatched junction bases numbered 1, after V lost 4 bases and J lost 4 bases. The CDR3 contains 13 residues. The CDR3 DNA follows: TGCGCCAGCAGCAGGACAGGGGCAGATACGCAGTATTTT. Protein product: CASSRTGADTQYF.

This chain connects TRBV19 to TRBJ1-6; D gene ambiguous. CDR3 size: 13 residues. Germline V gene lookup returns CDR1 LNHDA and CDR2 SQIVND (reference sequence). The V gene lost 11 bases and the J gene lost 5 bases, with 13 bases spanning the gap. CDR3 sequence: CASSDLNNSPLHF. The CDR3, as DNA: TGTGCCTCCTCCGATCTAAATAATTCACCCCTCCACTTT.

V usage is TRBV14 and J usage is TRBJ1-2; no definite D call. Germline lookup yields CDR1 SGHDN and CDR2 FVKESK. The CDR3 has 15 amino acids. V gave up 0 bases and J gave up 5 bases, with 13 bases separating them. The CDR3 DNA reads TGTGCCAGCAGCCAAGAACACAGAACCCATTATGGCTACACCTTC. It is translated as CASSQEHRTHYGYTF.

V usage is TRBV11-2 and J usage is TRBJ1-2; tentatively, D is TRBD1 (5 bases). Germline assignment: CDR1 SGHAT and CDR2 FQNNGV. Trimming took off 6 bases at V and 8 bases at J, with 13 bases between the two ends. The CDR3 contains 12 residues. The CDR3 DNA reads TGTGCCAGCAGACTCCAGGGTGGCGGCTACACCTTC. Protein: CASRLQGGGYTF. The full variable domain, in which reference TRBV11-2 and TRBJ1-2 provide the parts outside the CDR3, is EAGVAQSPRYKIIEKRQSVAFWCNPISGHATLYWYQQILGQGPKLLIQFQNNGVVDDSQLPKDRFSAERLKGVDSTLKIQPAKLEDSAVYLCASRLQGGGYTFGSGTRLTVV.

The rearrangement joins TRBV27 to TRBJ1-5, with D hard to call. Germline V gene data show CDR1 as MNHEY and CDR2 as SMNVEV (reference sequence). The CDR3 has 13 residues. Trimming shortened V by 4 bases and J by 5 bases, and 9 bases separated the two germline ends. The CDR3 sequence: CASSSQRHQPQHF. The CDR3 DNA reads TGTGCCAGCAGTTCGCAGCGCCATCAGCCCCAGCATTTT.

The V and J genes are TRBV28 and TRBJ2-1, with 9 positions matching TRBD1. J lost 8 bases, V lost 3 bases, and 17 bases had no gene match. Germline V gene sequence: CDR1 MDHEN, CDR2 SYDVKM. The length of the CDR3 is 18 residues. The CDR3 DNA reads TGTGCCAGCAGTTTCCCTCGGACCGGGACAGGGAGCTCATATGAGCAGTTCTTC. As protein: CASSFPRTGTGSSYEQFF.

The CDR3 loop reads CASSLAASSMNTEAFF. The DNA of the CDR3 is TGTGCCAGCAGCTTAGCGGCCAGTTCAATGAACACTGAAGCTTTCTTT. The rearrangement links TRBV7-8 to TRBJ1-1; D gene uncertain. The CDR3 contains 16 residues. Germline assignment: CDR1 SGHVS and CDR2 FQNEAQ. V gave up 0 bases and J gave up 0 bases, with 11 bases separating them.

This chain uses TRBV2 with TRBJ2-5, with D maybe TRBD1 (6 bases). With 3 bases removed from V and 2 bases from J, the gap between germline ends came to 13 bases. Germline values: CDR1 SNHLY, CDR2 FYNNEI. CDR3 size: 15 residues. As DNA, the CDR3 is TGTGCCAGCAGTGACACAGGGTTCAGTCAAGAGACCCAGTACTTC. This sequence encodes CASSDTGFSQETQYF.

In this sample, this clone turned up once. The chain combines TRBV6-1 with TRBJ1-1; no clear D. Trimming cost V 3 bases and J 5 bases, with 7 bases left between them. Germline V lookup: CDR1 MNHNS, CDR2 SASEGT. This CDR3 region has 12 residues. CDR3 coding DNA: TGTGCCAGCAGTGATTTTATAACTGAAGCTTTCTTT. It specifies CASSDFITEAFF.

This clone was seen a single time. The chain couples TRBV25-1 to TRBJ1-4; D unresolved. V lost 7 bases and J 8 bases, leaving 8 bases between the germline ends. This CDR3 comprises 11 residues. Per germline, CDR1 MGHDK and CDR2 SYGVNS. The CDR3 here is CASTAGEKLFF. CDR3 nucleotide sequence: TGTGCCAGCACAGCGGGGGAAAAACTGTTTTTT.

The chain couples TRBV4-1 to TRBJ2-1; 7 positions match TRBD1. V was clipped by 0 bases and J by 2 bases; unmatched bases: 4. From germline, CDR1 is MGHRA and CDR2 YSYEKL. CDR3 size: 16 residues. DNA of the CDR3: TGCGCCAGCAGCCAAGAAGGGGACAGTACCTACAATGAGCAGTTCTTC. As protein: CASSQEGDSTYNEQFF.

This clone was observed a single time. Given a much more abundant clone one base away, this may be a read error. Other nucleotide sequences in the sample specify the same CDR3. The rearrangement joins TRBV28 to TRBJ1-2, with a tentative D call TRBD1 (6 bases). V gave up 6 bases and J gave up 5 bases, with 13 bases separating them. CDR1 is MDHEN and CDR2 is SYDVKM in the germline V gene. The CDR3 contains 13 residues. The DNA of the CDR3 is TGTGCCAGCAGCTCCGGGACAAATTATGGCTACACCTTC. The encoded protein is CASSSGTNYGYTF.

The V and J genes are TRBV12-5 and TRBJ1-5; TRBD1 matches 8 bases. The CDR3 loop spans 16 amino acids. Germline V CDR1 and CDR2: LGHNT, FRNRAP. The ends lost 1 base at V and 3 bases at J; junction bases unmatched: 5. CDR3 bases: TGTGCTAGTGGTTTGGGTGGACAGGGCCCCAATCAGCCCCAGCATTTT. Residues: CASGLGGQGPNQPQHF.

This chain links TRBV5-1 with TRBJ1-2, with D perhaps matching TRBD1 (5 bases). Trimming took off 4 bases at V and 4 bases at J, with 17 bases between the two ends. This CDR3 spans 15 amino acids. Germline assignment: CDR1 SGHRS and CDR2 YFSETQ. As DNA, the CDR3 is TGCGCCAGCAGCCCGGCGGGCAGGGAGGGCTATGGCTACACCTTC. It encodes CASSPAGREGYGYTF.

The chain couples TRBV7-2 to TRBJ1-2; D not certain. The CDR3 spans 13 residues. The germline V gene encodes CDR1 SGHTA and CDR2 FQGNSA. V lost 6 bases and J lost 4, with 12 bases in between. DNA for the CDR3: TGTGCCAGCAGTCCCGAAGGCGGCTATGGCTACACCTTC. This sequence encodes CASSPEGGYGYTF.

This chain links TRBV7-3 with TRBJ2-1; 9 bases are a match to TRBD2. Per germline, CDR1 SGHTA and CDR2 FQGTGA. With 5 bases clipped from V and 0 bases from J, the junction kept 11 bases outside the gene matches. This CDR3 contains 18 residues. The CDR3 reads CASSLSGSGSPSYNEQFF. CDR3 DNA sequence: TGTGCCAGCAGCCTCTCAGGTAGCGGGAGCCCCTCCTACAATGAGCAGTTCTTC.